The entry below gives a single TCR beta chain sequence along with its context. These data belong to a study of T cells in Graves' hyperthyroidism and ophthalmopathy. V lost 2 bases and J lost 4; bases outside the gene matches: 2. The CDR3 contains 14 residues. Germline CDR1 reads MDHEN; CDR2 reads SYDVKM. Template material for amplifying TCR beta CDR3 regions consisted of RNA transcripts. First-round RT-PCR with HTBI primers amplified the TCR CDR3 region. Each CDR3 protein is one row after TCRdb ran MiXCR on the multiplex PCR reads. The data contain roughly 280,000 distinct CDR3 sequences, 20% to 25% of them singletons.

What was sequenced was blood. The V call is TRBV28, the J call TRBJ2-1, with 7 bases fitting TRBD1. The sequence was obtained from a man aged 25-45 years with Graves' ophthalmopathy. The CDR3 sequence is CASSLLTGYNEQFF. The CDR3 DNA reads TGTGCCAGCAGTTTACTGACAGGGTACAATGAGCAGTTCTTC.